The source of this T cell receptor (beta chain) is a study of blood T cell repertoires in COVID-19. About the research overall: Donors in the United States, Italy and Spain gave samples during acute or convalescent COVID-19. Sources were T cells, B-cell-depleted T cells, or PBMCs; the material itself was cDNA or gDNA.

The CDR3 is 13 amino acids. Unmatched junction bases numbered 5, after V lost 6 bases and J lost 3 bases. CDR1 SGDLS and CDR2 YYNGEE come from the germline V gene. Per the study methods: Estimates of nucleated cell counts were drawn from the amplification of reference gene primers. Repertoires were generated with immunoSEQ multiplex PCR, while TCRdb's copy carries only in-frame clones and drops some. The V and J calls and clone size are taken from that table; D and trimming were inferred from the DNA. The data show about 38,000 clones, roughly 90% seen once. This chain connects TRBV9 to TRBJ1-2, with TRBD1 identical over 7 bases. This sequence originates from an older man with active COVID-19. The sample taken for sequencing was peripheral blood. CDR3 protein: CASTSDRDYGYTF. CDR3 bases: TGTGCCAGCACCTCAGACAGGGACTATGGCTACACCTTC. Variable domain in full (rest from reference TRBV9 and TRBJ1-2): DSGVTQTPKHLITATGQRVTLRCSPRSGDLSVYWYQQSLDQGLQFLIQYYNGEERAKGNILERFSAQQFPDLHSELNLSSLELGDSALYFCASTSDRDYGYTFGSGTRLTVV.